The rows below give T cell receptor beta chains drawn from one sample of a study of regulatory T cells in long-lasting Graves disease. TCRdb passed the multiplex PCR reads through MiXCR, listing each CDR3 protein once. The data show 400,000 to 500,000 distinct CDR3 sequences, 16% seen once. In addition, the sample was reused for a study of T cells in Graves' hyperthyroidism and ophthalmopathy.

Sequencing was performed on peripheral blood mononuclear cells (PBMCs), taken at new diagnosis, from a patient treated with antithyroid drugs. All receptors come from a woman between 18 and 29 years old with Graves disease. Each CDR3 is given with its conserved first and last residue. The order of the fields is D gene, V gene, clone size, J gene, CDR3 DNA, CDR3 protein. D genes are given only for firm matches. Size is omitted from some rows. Given values are once, few, many or a class for expanded clones.

>-|TRBV6-1|-|TRBJ2-7
TGTGCCAGCAGTGAAGGTACCGGGCCCCTCTACGAGCAGTACTTC
CASSEGTGPLYEQYF
>-|TRBV6-5|many|TRBJ2-7
TGTGCCAGCAGTTACCGGGACAATACCTACGAGCAGTACTTC
CASSYRDNTYEQYF
>-|TRBV7-6|-|TRBJ2-3
TGTGCCAGCAGCTTCGAAACTGGACTGTCTCCTTCAGATACGCAGTATTTT
CASSFETGLSPSDTQYF
>TRBD1|TRBV30|many|TRBJ2-1
TGTGCCTGGAGCAAGGACAGGGCTTACAATGAGCAGTTCTTC
CAWSKDRAYNEQFF
>-|TRBV11-1|many|TRBJ2-5
TGTGCCAGCAGCTCCAAGTGGGTTGGGGCAGTACAAGAGACCCAGTACTTC
CASSSKWVGAVQETQYF
>TRBD1|TRBV2|many|TRBJ1-2
TGTGCCAGCAGTGACAGGGGGTTCAATGGCTACACCTTC
CASSDRGFNGYTF
>TRBD1|TRBV6-5|many|TRBJ1-5
TGTGCCAGCAGTTACTCCTCACCCGGGACAGGTCATAGCAATCAGCCCCAGCATTTT
CASSYSSPGTGHSNQPQHF
>-|TRBV4-1|-|TRBJ2-1
TGCGCCAGCAGCCAAGATCCGGGACATGAGCAGTTCTTC
CASSQDPGHEQFF
>-|TRBV6-5|few|TRBJ1-2
TGTGCCAGCAGTTACTTCGGGCGGGACTATGGCTACACCTTC
CASSYFGRDYGYTF
>-|TRBV24-1|many|TRBJ2-5
TGTGCCACCAGTGATGATAGGGATCATAGGAAGACCCAGTACTTC
CATSDDRDHRKTQYF
>TRBD1|TRBV19|-|TRBJ2-7
TGTGCCACCAGTCGAGGACAGGACTCCTACGAGCAGTACTTC
CATSRGQDSYEQYF
>-|TRBV5-1|many|TRBJ1-1
TGCGCCAGCAGCACACAGGGTTTGGGGGACACTGAAGCTTTCTTT
CASSTQGLGDTEAFF
>TRBD2|TRBV27|few|TRBJ2-1
TGTGCCAGCAGTTTAAGGCCAAAACTAGCGGGAGTCCATGAGCAGTTCTTC
CASSLRPKLAGVHEQFF
>-|TRBV6-1|many|TRBJ2-7
TGTGCCAGCACCCTACCGGGACTCGCATCCTGGGAGCAGTACTTC
CASTLPGLASWEQYF
>TRBD2|TRBV7-9|few|TRBJ2-7
TGTGCCAGCAACAAAGCGGGAGGAGACGAGCAGTACTTC
CASNKAGGDEQYF
>TRBD1|TRBV10-3|many|TRBJ2-7
TGTGCCATCAACAACCCGGGACAGGGTTACTACGAGCAGTACTTC
CAINNPGQGYYEQYF
>TRBD2|TRBV7-6|many|TRBJ2-3
TGTGCCAGCAGCTTAGAGGTTAGCGGGAGTGGAGCTACGGGCGATACGCAGTATTTT
CASSLEVSGSGATGDTQYF
>TRBD1|TRBV5-1|many|TRBJ2-7
TGCGCCAGCAGCGCCGAAGGGACAGGATCCTACGAGCAGTACTTC
CASSAEGTGSYEQYF
>-|TRBV5-4|few|TRBJ2-3
TGTGCCAGCAGCCCCCCGGGGGCGGCAGATACGCAGTATTTT
CASSPPGAADTQYF
>-|TRBV20-1|-|TRBJ1-6
TGCAGTAAATCCGGGACCGGGAATTCACCCCTCCACTTT
CSKSGTGNSPLHF
>TRBD2|TRBV9|few|TRBJ2-2
TGTGCCAGCAGCGGAAGACTAGCGGGAGGAACCGGGGAGCTGTTTTTT
CASSGRLAGGTGELFF
>-|TRBV27|-|TRBJ2-4
TGTGCCAGCAGTTTGAGGGTTGGCAAAAACATTCAGTACTTC
CASSLRVGKNIQYF
>-|TRBV9|many|TRBJ2-1
TGTGCCAGCAGCGTAGGAACAACCGTCTACAATGAGCAGTTCTTC
CASSVGTTVYNEQFF
>TRBD2|TRBV29-1|few|TRBJ2-1
TGCAGCGCCCGGACTAGCGGGAGGGAGCAGTTCTTC
CSARTSGREQFF
>-|TRBV5-5|once|TRBJ1-5
TGTGCCAGCAGCCGAGACAGATATAGCAATCAGCCCCAGCATTTT
CASSRDRYSNQPQHF
>-|TRBV30|-|TRBJ1-5
TGTGCCTGGGCCCCCCCGGGACTCCAAAGCAATCAGCCCCAGCATTTT
CAWAPPGLQSNQPQHF
>-|TRBV20-1|many|TRBJ1-1
TGCAGTGCAACCATCGGACACCCCCAGGGTGAAGCTTTCTTT
CSATIGHPQGEAFF
>-|TRBV20-1|few|TRBJ2-3
TGCAGTGCTACCAGGGAGGGACAAATTAGCACAGATACGCAGTATTTT
CSATREGQISTDTQYF
>-|TRBV12-3/TRBV12-4|-|TRBJ2-1
TGTGCCAGCACCGAGGCAGCCGTCTACAATGAGCAGTTCTTC
CASTEAAVYNEQFF
>TRBD1|TRBV27|few|TRBJ1-3
TGTGCCAGCACCTCAGGGGGCGGGTTTGAAAACACCATATATTTT
CASTSGGGFENTIYF
>TRBD1|TRBV10-3|few|TRBJ2-1
TGTGCCATCCAAACGCGGACAGGGCGTAATGAGCAGTTCTTC
CAIQTRTGRNEQFF
>-|TRBV7-2|-|TRBJ1-5
TGTGCCAGCAGCTCTTTCGTGGGGCGAGGACAGCCCCAGCATTTT
CASSSFVGRGQPQHF
>-|TRBV27|-|TRBJ2-6
TGTGCCAGCAGTCCCTACCTTTCCGGACCCTCTGGGGCCAACGTCCTGACTTTC
CASSPYLSGPSGANVLTF
>TRBD1|TRBV28|many|TRBJ1-1
TGTGCCAGCAGTTCCCAGGGGGCTCCGAACACTGAAGCTTTCTTT
CASSSQGAPNTEAFF
>-|TRBV11-2|many|TRBJ2-7
TGTGCCAGCAGCCCCGGACAGCCCTACGAGCAGTACTTC
CASSPGQPYEQYF
>-|TRBV19|few|TRBJ2-3
TGTGCCAGTAGTTCATCGGGACTTTCAGAGACGCAGTATTTT
CASSSSGLSETQYF
>-|TRBV4-1|few|TRBJ2-5
TGCGCCAGCAGCCAAGATATTGGAGGGCCACCCGTGAAGACCCAGTACTTC
CASSQDIGGPPVKTQYF
>TRBD1|TRBV20-1|many|TRBJ2-7
TGCAGTGCCGGGGACAGGACATCCTCCTACGAGCAGTACTTC
CSAGDRTSSYEQYF
>-|TRBV12-3/TRBV12-4|many|TRBJ2-7
TGTGCCAGCAGTTTAGGGGGGGCGCTGAGATACGAGCAGTACTTC
CASSLGGALRYEQYF
>-|TRBV4-1|few|TRBJ2-5
TGCGCCAGCAGCCAAGGGGGGCAGCTACAAGAGACCCAGTACTTC
CASSQGGQLQETQYF
>TRBD1|TRBV12-5|few|TRBJ2-3
TGTGCTAGTGGTTCCGAGGGGGCCGGAGATACGCAGTATTTT
CASGSEGAGDTQYF
>-|TRBV5-4|-|TRBJ1-1
TGTGCCAGCAGCTTAGGGGTCTGGAACACTGAAGCTTTCTTT
CASSLGVWNTEAFF
>-|TRBV25-1|-|TRBJ2-1
TGTGCCAGTGGGCACAGGTCTAGAAATGAGCAGCTCTTC
CASGHRSRNEQLF
>TRBD2|TRBV11-2|many|TRBJ2-1
TGTGCCAGCAGAAGTATCCTAGCGGGAGTGATTAATGAGCAGTTCTTC
CASRSILAGVINEQFF
>-|TRBV7-9|-|TRBJ1-2
TGTGCCAGCAGCGGAATAGCGTACTATGGCTACACCTTC
CASSGIAYYGYTF
>TRBD2|TRBV27|many|TRBJ2-1
TGTGCCAGCAGTCTAGCGGGAGGCCACTACAATGAGCAGTTCTTC
CASSLAGGHYNEQFF
>TRBD1|TRBV29-1|many|TRBJ2-7
TGCAGCGTCAAAAAACCGGGACAGGGATCGTACGAGCAGTACTTC
CSVKKPGQGSYEQYF
>TRBD1|TRBV11-3|-|TRBJ1-5
TGTGCCAGCAGTTCTGGCGGGACAGGGTCAGGGCAGCCCCAGCATTTT
CASSSGGTGSGQPQHF